This T cell receptor beta chain was captured by sequencing in a study of regulatory T cells in long-lasting Graves disease. V was pared by 4 bases and J by 4 bases, with 13 bases of the junction left unmatched. This CDR3 contains 17 residues. The V gene's germline CDR1 is SGHVS and CDR2 FQNEAQ. Both iRepertoire HTBI primers and Arm-PCR of CDR3 regions were used to build the TCR beta libraries. Original handling: Samples jointly harbored fewer than 70 TRBV and 15 or so TRBJ segments. TCRdb recomputed calls from the multiplex PCR reads with MiXCR, one row per CDR3 protein. In this record, the V and J calls reflect TCRdb's handling and not the investigators' own analysis. Of a few hundred thousand distinct CDR3 sequences listed, 12% were seen once; the top ten hold about 20%. This clonotype occurred many times. Its specificity is unknown. Whole-study results and caveats: Persistent Graves' patients showed a TCR diversity that was lower than that of newly diagnosed ones.

Sample time point: newly diagnosed GD, antithyroid drugs for less than 3 months. PBMC-extracted RNA yielded the TCR library. EDTA tubes received around 9 milliliters of drawn peripheral blood. These same records also appear under a second study, on T cells in Graves' hyperthyroidism and ophthalmopathy. That paper states: First-round RT-PCR targeting the TCR CDR3 was performed with the HTBI primer set.

The sample consisted of peripheral blood mononuclear cells (PBMCs), taken at new diagnosis, from a patient treated with antithyroid drugs. This TCR came from a woman younger than 35 with Graves disease. The genes are TRBV7-8 and TRBJ2-7; 10 bases align to TRBD1. This CDR3 reads CASSSPPGQGIGYEQYF. DNA of the CDR3: TGTGCCAGCAGCTCGCCACCGGGACAGGGGATTGGGTACGAGCAGTACTTC. The full variable domain, rest sourced from reference TRBV7-8 and TRBJ2-7, is GAGVSQSPRYKVAKRGQDVALRCDPISGHVSLFWYQQALGQGPEFLTYFQNEAQLDKSGLPSDRFFAERPEGSVSTLKIQRTQQEDSAVYLCASSSPPGQGIGYEQYFGPGTRLTVT.